What follows are 28 T cell receptor beta chains derived from one specimen sequenced in a study of blood T cell repertoires in COVID-19. Assay used: immunoSEQ multiplex PCR; TCRdb lists only in-frame clones, some missing. The data show 80,000 to 100,000 clones, roughly 86% seen once. Sequencing input: peripheral blood. The origin of the receptors is a woman of 80 years or more in a cohort sampled during active or convalescent COVID-19.

The chain has TRBV2 and TRBJ1-1; D call uncertain. Per the germline V gene, CDR1 is SNHLY and CDR2 is FYNNEI. V dropped 6 bases and J dropped 0 bases, with 17 bases sitting between them. The CDR3 extends over 16 amino acids. CDR3 bases: TGTGCCAGCAGCCCCCTGACACCTTATATGAACACTGAAGCTTTCTTT. Its protein is CASSPLTPYMNTEAFF.

CDR3 nucleotide sequence: TGCGCCAGCAGTGAGTCAGCGGGACAAGGTCCGGTTAAAGATACGCAGTATTTT. Its translation: CASSESAGQGPVKDTQYF. This chain connects TRBV10-1 to TRBJ2-3, with D maybe TRBD2 (7 bases). With 0 bases removed from V and 5 bases from J, the gap between germline ends came to 21 bases. The CDR3 is made up of 18 amino acids. Germline loops: CDR1 WNHNN, CDR2 SYGVQD (reference sequence).

Concerning this clone itself: The CDR3 carries no conserved terminal phenylalanine or tryptophan, so it likely arises from a read error. Because the CDR3's place on the DNA is in doubt, the DNA is left out and the CDR3 is given as listed by TCRdb. The CDR3 is CASPPGPGQQP. The chain combines TRBV7-8 with TRBJ1-2; the table's D call, TRBD1, was not checked against the DNA. Germline V CDR1 and CDR2: SGHVS, FQNEAQ. A total of 11 residues make up the CDR3, ends included.

The chain employs TRBV12-2 and TRBJ2-6; the table names TRBD2, a call not compared with the DNA. TRBV12-2 is assigned pseudogene status. The CDR3 sequence is 18 residues long. In nucleotides, the CDR3 is TGTGCAAGTTGGGGGGTAGCGGGAAATCTACCTGGGGCCAACGTCCTGACTTTC. It is translated as CASWGVAGNLPGANVLTF.

The chain has TRBV5-1 and TRBJ2-7; possibly TRBD2 for D (5 bases). The CDR3 runs to 12 residues. The ends were cut back, 6 bases at V and 6 bases at J, with 13 bases in the middle. Germline CDR1 SGHRS, CDR2 YFSETQ. The CDR3 nucleotides are TGCGCCAGCAACGAGGGAGCAGGCGAGCAGTACTTC. Translation: CASNEGAGEQYF.

The chain links TRBV11-3 to TRBJ1-4; D not certain. Germline values: CDR1 SGHNT, CDR2 YENEEA. The CDR3 has 15 residues. Trimming pared 3 bases from V and 5 bases from J, leaving 13 bases between. The CDR3 DNA sequence: TGTGCCAGCAGCTTTATGGGGAGTGGGAATGAAAAACTGTTTTTT. Residues: CASSFMGSGNEKLFF.

V usage is TRBV2 and J usage is TRBJ1-2, with TRBD1 matching 8 bases. Losses at the gene ends were 8 bases for V and 3 bases for J; bases not matched to a gene: 8. The CDR3 is 14 residues long. CDR1 SNHLY and CDR2 FYNNEI come from the germline V gene. CDR3 sequence: CASFDRGWHYGYTF. The CDR3 bases are TGTGCCAGCTTCGACAGGGGCTGGCACTATGGCTACACCTTC.

V is TRBV5-6 and J is TRBJ1-2; 10 bases fit TRBD1. Germline V gene sequence: CDR1 SGHDT, CDR2 YYEEEE. The CDR3 has 16 amino acids. Trimming took 4 bases from V and 4 from J; bases not matched to a gene: 10. Here the CDR3 reads CASSGQTGQGLYGYTF. In DNA, the CDR3 is TGTGCCAGCAGCGGGCAGACGGGACAGGGGCTCTATGGCTACACCTTC.

The chain is built from TRBV20-1 and TRBJ1-4, with a weak D call TRBD1 (5 bases). The CDR3 is 16 amino acids. The V end was cut by 3 bases, the J end by 7 bases, with 21 bases between. Germline-derived CDR1 and CDR2 are DFQATT and SNEGSKA (reference sequence). CDR3 sequence (DNA): TGCAGTGCTAGTAGACAGCCCCAAGCTGTTGGTGAAAAACTGTTTTTT. It yields the protein CSASRQPQAVGEKLFF.

The V call is TRBV5-4, the J call TRBJ1-2; tentatively, D is TRBD1 (6 bases). Trimming shortened V by 5 bases and J by 8 bases, and 19 bases separated the two germline ends. This CDR3 comprises 14 residues. Germline V gives CDR1 SGHNT, CDR2 YYREEE (reference sequence). The CDR3 is CASSKDSAAMGYTF. The CDR3 DNA reads TGTGCCAGCAGTAAGGACAGCGCCGCTATGGGCTACACCTTC. Full variable domain (missing parts from reference TRBV5-4 and TRBJ1-2): ETGVTQSPTHLIKTRGQQVTLRCSSQSGHNTVSWYQQALGQGPQFIFQYYREEENGRGNFPPRFSGLQFPNYSSELNVNALELDDSALYLCASSKDSAAMGYTFGSGTRLTVV.

This clone was observed a handful of times. The chain has TRBV20-1 and TRBJ1-1; tentative D call: TRBD1 (5 bases). Germline V gives CDR1 DFQATT, CDR2 SNEGSKA (reference sequence). This CDR3 has 15 amino acids. The germline V and J ends were trimmed by 3 bases and 1 base, with 15 bases remaining between them. The CDR3 spells CSASWGQGGNTEAFF. The DNA for the CDR3 is TGCAGTGCTAGTTGGGGCCAGGGAGGGAACACTGAAGCTTTCTTT.

A few counts support this clone. The chain couples TRBV4-1 to TRBJ1-1, with D possibly TRBD1 on 5 matching bases. CDR3 length: 15 residues. V lost 4 bases, J lost 7 bases, and 19 bases lay in between. In germline, CDR1 is MGHRA, CDR2 YSYEKL. The DNA for the CDR3 is TGCGCCAGCAGCCCCGGGGGTACAGGCGTTGGTGAAGCTTTCTTT. This codes for CASSPGGTGVGEAFF.

This chain joins TRBV19 and TRBJ1-6; 7 bases map to TRBD1. V lost 4 bases to trimming and J lost 7 bases; unmatched junction nucleotides: 7. This CDR3 has 15 amino acids. From germline, CDR1 is LNHDA and CDR2 SQIVND (reference sequence). The CDR3 DNA follows: TGTGCCAGTAGTACCCAGGGGGTAAAGAATTCACCCCTCCACTTT. It is translated as CASSTQGVKNSPLHF.

V usage is TRBV28 and J usage is TRBJ2-5, with TRBD2 matching 11 bases. CDR3 length equals 16 residues. With V trimmed by 4 bases and J by 5 bases, 9 bases remained unmatched. CDR1 MDHEN and CDR2 SYDVKM come from the germline V gene. The CDR3 here is CASSSLGLAARETQYF. The CDR3 DNA is TGTGCCAGCAGTTCCCTGGGACTAGCGGCCCGGGAGACCCAGTACTTC.

The V and J genes are TRBV3-1 (or the pseudogene TRBV3-2) and TRBJ1-6; D is unresolved. Germline-derived CDR1 and CDR2 are LGHDT and YNNKEL (reference sequence). V shed 7 bases and J shed 8 bases, with 15 bases lying between them. CDR3 length: 14 amino acids. In DNA, the CDR3 is TGTGCCAGCATGGCAGGAAGGATGGATTCACCCCTCCACTTT. It codes for CASMAGRMDSPLHF.

V gene TRBV7-3 combines with J gene TRBJ2-1, with a tentative D call TRBD2 (5 bases). Trimming took off 4 bases at V and 6 bases at J, with 16 bases between the two ends. This CDR3 comprises 15 residues. Germline V CDR1 and CDR2: SGHTA, FQGTGA. The CDR3 nucleotides are TGTGCCAGCAGCTCCCCTGATACTAGATTCAATGAGCAGTTCTTC. Translation: CASSSPDTRFNEQFF.

The gene calls are TRBV10-1 and TRBJ1-1, with TRBD1 matching 9 bases. Unmatched junction bases numbered 9, after V lost 6 bases and J lost 7 bases. The germline V gene encodes CDR1 WNHNN and CDR2 SYGVQD (reference sequence). The CDR3 contains 14 residues. The CDR3 nucleotides read TGCGCCAGCAGCTCAGACAGGGGGGACGGTGAAGCTTTCTTT. This codes for CASSSDRGDGEAFF.

This chain links TRBV5-1 with TRBJ2-2; 7 bases are a match to TRBD2. The CDR3 covers 15 residues. Germline lookup yields CDR1 SGHRS and CDR2 YFSETQ. The J segment lost 2 bases and the V segment lost 4 bases, leaving 5 bases of the junction unmatched. The CDR3 coding sequence is TGCGCCAGCAGCGTTCAGGGACTAAACACCGGGGAGCTGTTTTTT. Amino acids: CASSVQGLNTGELFF.

The V and J genes are TRBV10-2 and TRBJ2-7, with 7 bases identical to TRBD2. CDR3 length: 13 amino acids. Germline V lookup: CDR1 WSHSY, CDR2 SAAADI. J was trimmed by 8 bases and V by 0 bases; bases with no gene match: 4. CDR3 sequence reads: CASSESQAGKQYV. The CDR3 DNA follows: TGCGCCAGCAGTGAGTCACAAGCGGGAAAGCAGTACGTC.

The chain is built from TRBV24-1 and TRBJ2-3; possibly TRBD2 for D (6 bases). The CDR3 has 16 residues. Trimming took 1 base from V and 1 from J, leaving 11 bases between them. Germline CDR1 reads KGHDR; CDR2 reads SFDVKD. CDR3 amino acids: CATSDFQGLGTDTQYF. The DNA of the CDR3 is TGTGCCACCAGTGATTTCCAGGGACTCGGCACAGATACGCAGTATTTT.

V gene TRBV5-1 combines with J gene TRBJ2-5, with 7 bases that match TRBD2. J was trimmed by 5 bases and V by 6 bases; bases with no gene match: 16. This CDR3 has 16 amino acids. Germline V gene sequence: CDR1 SGHRS, CDR2 YFSETQ. The CDR3 nucleotides read TGCGCCAGCAACCGAGGGGCTAGCGGACCTGGGGAGACCCAGTACTTC. As protein: CASNRGASGPGETQYF.

The DNA for the CDR3 is TGTGCCAGCAGCCAAGGGCTAGCGGGAACAGATACGCAGTATTTT. Residues: CASSQGLAGTDTQYF. This chain joins TRBV14 and TRBJ2-3, with 9 bases identical to TRBD2. V shed 1 base, J shed 3 bases, and the junction held 2 bases outside the gene matches. CDR1 SGHDN and CDR2 FVKESK come from the germline V gene. The CDR3 is made up of 15 amino acids.

V is TRBV6-6 and J is TRBJ2-2; 8 nucleotides line up with TRBD1. With 5 bases clipped from V and 7 bases from J, the junction kept 3 bases outside the gene matches. The CDR3 consists of 13 residues. The germline gives CDR1 MNHNY, CDR2 SVGAGI (reference sequence). Written as DNA, the CDR3 is TGTGCCAGCAGTCAGGGGGCGAGCGGGGAGCTGTTTTTT. This translates into CASSQGASGELFF.

The J gene is TRBJ2-7, the V gene TRBV12-3 or TRBV12-4, with D possibly being TRBD2 (6 bases). V was pared by 3 bases and J by 7 bases, with 10 bases between. This CDR3 is 12 amino acids long. CDR3 in amino acids: CASSLGTGEQYV. The CDR3 DNA reads as TGTGCCAGCAGTTTGGGGACTGGGGAGCAGTACGTC.

The V and J genes are TRBV5-6 and TRBJ2-1; 8 bases fit TRBD2. The CDR3 extends over 15 amino acids. Looked up from germline, CDR1 is SGHDT and CDR2 is YYEEEE. The V and J ends lost 4 bases and 0 bases, in that order; junction bases with no gene match: 3. CDR3 loop: CASSRGGNSYNEQFF. In DNA form, the CDR3 reads TGTGCCAGCAGCCGGGGGGGAAACTCCTACAATGAGCAGTTCTTC. The complete variable domain, with remaining parts taken from reference TRBV5-6 and TRBJ2-1, reads DAGVTQSPTHLIKTRGQQVTLRCSPKSGHDTVSWYQQALGQGPQFIFQYYEEEERQRGNFPDRFSGHQFPNYSSELNVNALLLGDSALYLCASSRGGNSYNEQFFGPGTRLTVL.

J is TRBJ2-3 and V is TRBV19, with 8 bases identical to TRBD2. CDR1 LNHDA and CDR2 SQIVND come from the germline V gene (reference sequence). The CDR3 runs 12 residues. V trimming: 7 bases; J trimming: 6 bases; junction bases outside the gene matches: 3. CDR3 sequence reads: CASTSGSDTQYF. The CDR3 region has the DNA TGTGCCAGTACCAGCGGGAGTGATACGCAGTATTTT.

The chain is built from TRBV24-1 and TRBJ2-4; D is unclear. Trimming shortened V by 3 bases and J by 6 bases, and 11 bases separated the two germline ends. The CDR3 is 14 amino acids. CDR1 KGHDR and CDR2 SFDVKD come from the germline V gene. CDR3 sequence reads: CATSDGVSTNIQYF. CDR3 nucleotide sequence: TGTGCCACCAGTGATGGAGTATCCACAAACATTCAGTACTTC.

This chain connects TRBV19 to TRBJ2-1; 9 bases fit TRBD1. CDR3 length: 15 residues. The germline gives CDR1 LNHDA, CDR2 SQIVND (reference sequence). Trimming removed 6 bases from V and 7 bases from J; junction bases left unmatched: 10. CDR3 nucleotides: TGTGCCAGTAGCCCGGCGGGACAGGGATGGAATGAGCAGTTCTTC. This gives the protein CASSPAGQGWNEQFF.